In its sample, the clone carrying this TCR beta chain was seen a few times. Its antigen is not known. The entry originates in a study of beta chain features in type 1 diabetes. Notes on the study in general: These data did not resolve whether HLA type affects TCRB rearrangement. Comparison showed that naive, central memory and Treg TCRB repertoires appeared more similar among patients than among healthy donors.

Of the isolated RNA, all was reverse transcribed, and so the sequenced material was expressed TCRB transcripts. Method: immunoSEQ multiplex PCR; TCRdb's copy keeps in-frame clones and lacks some. Of under 550,000 clones in the sample, 11% were seen once. Germline CDR1 is MGHDK and CDR2 is SYGVNS. The CDR3 runs to 16 residues. V shed 1 base and J shed 8 bases, with 15 bases lying between them. It was via CD45RO/CCR7/CD25/CD127/CD95/CD27 that CD4+ naive, central memory, regulatory and stem cell-like memory cells were sorted. The V and J genes are TRBV25-1 and TRBJ1-6, with a possible D match to TRBD1 (6 bases). The receptor was isolated from a woman under 30 in good health. The sequenced sample consisted of naive CD4+ T cells from blood. This chain's CDR3 is CASSELGGGGDSPLHF. CDR3 sequence (DNA): TGTGCCAGCAGTGAATTGGGAGGGGGTGGCGATTCACCCCTCCACTTT.